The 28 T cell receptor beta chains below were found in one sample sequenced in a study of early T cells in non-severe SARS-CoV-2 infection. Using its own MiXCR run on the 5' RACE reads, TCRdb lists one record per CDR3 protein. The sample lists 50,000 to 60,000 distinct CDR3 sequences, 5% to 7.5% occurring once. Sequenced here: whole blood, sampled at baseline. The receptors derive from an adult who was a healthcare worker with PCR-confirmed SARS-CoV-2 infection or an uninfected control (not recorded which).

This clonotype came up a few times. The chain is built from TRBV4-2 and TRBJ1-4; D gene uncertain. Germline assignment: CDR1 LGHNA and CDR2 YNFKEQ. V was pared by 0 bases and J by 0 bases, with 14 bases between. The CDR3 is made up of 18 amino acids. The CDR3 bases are TGTGCCAGCAGCCAAGATGATTTGGGTCGAGCAACTAATGAAAAACTGTTTTTT. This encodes CASSQDDLGRATNEKLFF.

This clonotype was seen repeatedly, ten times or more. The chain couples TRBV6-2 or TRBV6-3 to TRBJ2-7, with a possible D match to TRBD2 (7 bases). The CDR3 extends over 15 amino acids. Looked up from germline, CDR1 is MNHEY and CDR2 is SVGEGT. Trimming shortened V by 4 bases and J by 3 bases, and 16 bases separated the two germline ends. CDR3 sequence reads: CASSSRDGGRYEQYF. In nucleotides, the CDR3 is TGTGCCAGCAGTTCGCGGGACGGGGGGCGCTACGAGCAGTACTTC.

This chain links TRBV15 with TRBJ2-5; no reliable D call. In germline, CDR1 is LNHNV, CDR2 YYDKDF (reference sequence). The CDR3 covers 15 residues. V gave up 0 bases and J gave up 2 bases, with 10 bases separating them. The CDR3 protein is CATSRDPLTQETQYF. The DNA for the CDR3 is TGTGCCACCAGCAGAGATCCCTTGACACAAGAGACCCAGTACTTC.

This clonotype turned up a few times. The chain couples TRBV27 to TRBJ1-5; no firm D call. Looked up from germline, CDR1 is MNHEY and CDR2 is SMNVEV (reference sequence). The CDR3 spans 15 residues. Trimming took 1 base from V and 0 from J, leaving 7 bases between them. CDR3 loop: CASSLWGDSNQPQHF. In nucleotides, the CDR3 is TGTGCCAGCAGTTTATGGGGAGATAGCAATCAGCCCCAGCATTTT.

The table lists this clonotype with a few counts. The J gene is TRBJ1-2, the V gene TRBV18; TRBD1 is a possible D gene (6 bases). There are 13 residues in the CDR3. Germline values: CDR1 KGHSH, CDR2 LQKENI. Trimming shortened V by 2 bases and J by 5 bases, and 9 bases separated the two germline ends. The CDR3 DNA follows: TGTGCCAGCTCACCAAGGACAGCATATGGCTACACCTTC. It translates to CASSPRTAYGYTF. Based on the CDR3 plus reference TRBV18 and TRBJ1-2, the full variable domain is NAGVMQNPRHLVRRRGQEARLRCSPMKGHSHVYWYRQLPEEGLKFMVYLQKENIIDESGMPKERFSAEFPKEGPSILRIQQVVRGDSAAYFCASSPRTAYGYTFGSGTRLTVV.

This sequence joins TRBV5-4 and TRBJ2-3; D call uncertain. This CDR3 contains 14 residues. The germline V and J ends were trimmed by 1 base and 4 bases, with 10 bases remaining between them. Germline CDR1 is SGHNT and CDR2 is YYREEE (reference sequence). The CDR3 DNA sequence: TGTGCCAGCAGCTTGCCTCCCCGTTCAGATACGCAGTATTTT. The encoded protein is CASSLPPRSDTQYF.

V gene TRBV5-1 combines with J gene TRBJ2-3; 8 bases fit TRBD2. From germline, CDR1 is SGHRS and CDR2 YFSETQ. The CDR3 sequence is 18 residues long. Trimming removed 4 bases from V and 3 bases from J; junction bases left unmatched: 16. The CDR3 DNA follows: TGCGCCAGCAGCGACGGAGCGAGCGGGGGACTCGGGACAGATACGCAGTATTTT. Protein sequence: CASSDGASGGLGTDTQYF.

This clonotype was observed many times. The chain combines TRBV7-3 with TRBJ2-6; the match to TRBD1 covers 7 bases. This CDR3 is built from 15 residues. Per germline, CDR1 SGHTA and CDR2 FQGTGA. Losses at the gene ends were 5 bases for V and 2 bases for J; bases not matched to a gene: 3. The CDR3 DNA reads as TGTGCCAGCAGCCTCCAGGGGGCTGGGGCCAACGTCCTGACTTTC. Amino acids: CASSLQGAGANVLTF. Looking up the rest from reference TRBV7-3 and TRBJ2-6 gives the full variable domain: GAGVSQTPSNKVTEKGKYVELRCDPISGHTALYWYRQSLGQGPEFLIYFQGTGAADDSGLPNDRFFAVRPEGSVSTLKIQRTERGDSAVYLCASSLQGAGANVLTFGAGSRLTVL.

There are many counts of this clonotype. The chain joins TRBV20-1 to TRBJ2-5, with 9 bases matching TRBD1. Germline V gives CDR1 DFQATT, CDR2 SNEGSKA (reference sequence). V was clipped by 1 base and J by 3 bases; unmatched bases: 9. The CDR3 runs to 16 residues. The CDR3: CSARALQGAPKETQYF. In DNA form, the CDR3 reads TGCAGTGCTAGAGCTTTACAGGGGGCGCCTAAAGAGACCCAGTACTTC.

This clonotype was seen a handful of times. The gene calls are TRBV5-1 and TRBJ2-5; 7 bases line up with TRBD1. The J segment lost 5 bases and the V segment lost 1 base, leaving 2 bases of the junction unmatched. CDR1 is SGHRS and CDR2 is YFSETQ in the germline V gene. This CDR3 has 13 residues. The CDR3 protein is CASSLTGAETQYF. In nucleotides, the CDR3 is TGCGCCAGCAGCTTGACAGGGGCGGAGACCCAGTACTTC.

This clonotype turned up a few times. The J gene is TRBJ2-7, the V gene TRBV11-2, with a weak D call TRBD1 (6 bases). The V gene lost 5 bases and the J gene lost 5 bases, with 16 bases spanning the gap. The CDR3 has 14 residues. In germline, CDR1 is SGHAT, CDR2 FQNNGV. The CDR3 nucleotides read TGTGCCAGCAGCGAAACAGGGTTCCCGGACGAGCAGTACTTC. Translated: CASSETGFPDEQYF.

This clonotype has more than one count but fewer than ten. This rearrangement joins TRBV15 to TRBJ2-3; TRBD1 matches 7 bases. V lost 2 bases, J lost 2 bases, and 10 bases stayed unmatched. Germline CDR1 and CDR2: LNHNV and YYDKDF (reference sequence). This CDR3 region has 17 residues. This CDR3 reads CATSRFRRDRLTDTQYF. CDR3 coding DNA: TGTGCCACCAGCAGATTTCGCCGGGACAGACTCACAGATACGCAGTATTTT. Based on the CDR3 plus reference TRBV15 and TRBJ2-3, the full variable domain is DAMVIQNPRYQVTQFGKPVTLSCSQTLNHNVMYWYQQKSSQAPKLLFHYYDKDFNNEADTPDNFQSRRPNTSFCFLDIRSPGLGDTAMYLCATSRFRRDRLTDTQYFGPGTRLTVL.

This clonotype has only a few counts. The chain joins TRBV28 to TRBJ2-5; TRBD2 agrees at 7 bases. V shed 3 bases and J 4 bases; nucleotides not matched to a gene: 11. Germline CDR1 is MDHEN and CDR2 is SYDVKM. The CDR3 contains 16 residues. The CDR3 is CASSFRSGAVGETQYF. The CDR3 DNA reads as TGTGCCAGCAGTTTCCGCAGCGGGGCTGTGGGAGAGACCCAGTACTTC.

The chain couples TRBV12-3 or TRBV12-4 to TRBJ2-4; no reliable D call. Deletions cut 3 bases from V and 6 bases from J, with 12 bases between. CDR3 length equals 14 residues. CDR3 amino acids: CASSFIGLGNIQYF. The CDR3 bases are TGTGCCAGCAGTTTTATAGGCTTGGGAAACATTCAGTACTTC.

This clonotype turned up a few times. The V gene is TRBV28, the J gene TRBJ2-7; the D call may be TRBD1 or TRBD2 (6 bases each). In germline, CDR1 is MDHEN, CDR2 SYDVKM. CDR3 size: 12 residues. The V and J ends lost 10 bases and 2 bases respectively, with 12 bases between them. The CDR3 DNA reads TGTGCCACCACAAGGGGGGCCTACGAGCAGTACTTC. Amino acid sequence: CATTRGAYEQYF.

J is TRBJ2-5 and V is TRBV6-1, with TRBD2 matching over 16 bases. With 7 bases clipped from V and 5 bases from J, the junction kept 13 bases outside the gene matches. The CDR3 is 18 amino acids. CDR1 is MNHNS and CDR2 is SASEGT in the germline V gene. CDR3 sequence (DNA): TGTGCCAGCATTAAAGTAGGGACTAGCGGGGGGGCCGCGGAGACCCAGTACTTC. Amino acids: CASIKVGTSGGAAETQYF.

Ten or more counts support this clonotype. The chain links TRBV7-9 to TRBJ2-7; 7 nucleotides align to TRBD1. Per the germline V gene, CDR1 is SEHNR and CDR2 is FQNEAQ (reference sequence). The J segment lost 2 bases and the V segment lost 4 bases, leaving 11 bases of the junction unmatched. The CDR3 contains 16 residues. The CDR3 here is CASSSDWWQGAYEQYF. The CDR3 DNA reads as TGTGCCAGCAGCTCAGATTGGTGGCAGGGGGCCTACGAGCAGTACTTC.

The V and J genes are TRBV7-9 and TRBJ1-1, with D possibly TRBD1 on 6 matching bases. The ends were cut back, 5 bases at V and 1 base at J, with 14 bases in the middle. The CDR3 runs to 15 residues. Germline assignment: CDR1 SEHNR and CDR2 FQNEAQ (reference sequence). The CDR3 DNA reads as TGTGCCAGCAGCGAACAATACAGGGAGAACACTGAAGCTTTCTTT. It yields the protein CASSEQYRENTEAFF.

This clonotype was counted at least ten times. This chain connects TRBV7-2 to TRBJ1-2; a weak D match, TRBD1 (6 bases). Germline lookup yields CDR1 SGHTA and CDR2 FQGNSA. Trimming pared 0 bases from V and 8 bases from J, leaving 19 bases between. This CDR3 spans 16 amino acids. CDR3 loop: CASSLASGQFGVGYTF. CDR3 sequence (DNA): TGTGCCAGCAGCTTAGCGTCAGGACAGTTCGGAGTAGGCTACACCTTC.

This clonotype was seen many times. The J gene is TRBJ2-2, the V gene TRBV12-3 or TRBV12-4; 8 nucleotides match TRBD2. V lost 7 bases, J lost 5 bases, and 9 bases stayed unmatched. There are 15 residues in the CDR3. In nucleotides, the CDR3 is TGTGCCAGCACCTTGGGGACGGGAGGGACCGGGGAGCTGTTTTTT. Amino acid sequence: CASTLGTGGTGELFF.

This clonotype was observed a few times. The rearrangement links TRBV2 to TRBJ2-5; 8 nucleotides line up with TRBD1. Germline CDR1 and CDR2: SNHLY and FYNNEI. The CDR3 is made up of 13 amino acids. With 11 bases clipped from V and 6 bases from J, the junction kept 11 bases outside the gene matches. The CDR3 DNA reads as TGTGCCCTGACAGGGGATTCCCCAAAGACCCAGTACTTC. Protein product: CALTGDSPKTQYF.

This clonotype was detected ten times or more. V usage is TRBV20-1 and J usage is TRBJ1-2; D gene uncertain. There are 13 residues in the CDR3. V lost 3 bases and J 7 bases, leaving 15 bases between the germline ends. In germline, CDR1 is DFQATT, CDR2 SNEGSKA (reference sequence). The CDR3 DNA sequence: TGCAGTGCTAGTCTGGCGGGTCTTCTTGGCTACACCTTC. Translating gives CSASLAGLLGYTF.

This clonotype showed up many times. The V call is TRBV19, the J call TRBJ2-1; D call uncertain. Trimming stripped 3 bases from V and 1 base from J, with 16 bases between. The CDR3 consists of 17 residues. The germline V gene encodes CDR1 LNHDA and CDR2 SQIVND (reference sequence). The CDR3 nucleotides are TGTGCCAGTAGTATTTCGTTGGGGTCTGGGTCCTACAATGAGCAGTTCTTC. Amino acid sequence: CASSISLGSGSYNEQFF.

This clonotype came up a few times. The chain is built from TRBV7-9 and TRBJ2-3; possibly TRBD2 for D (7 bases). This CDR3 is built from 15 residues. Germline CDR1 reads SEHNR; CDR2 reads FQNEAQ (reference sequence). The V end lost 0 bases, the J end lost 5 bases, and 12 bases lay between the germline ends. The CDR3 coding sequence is TGTGCCAGCAGCTTAGCGGGGGGGCGGAGAGATACGCAGTATTTT. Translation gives CASSLAGGRRDTQYF.

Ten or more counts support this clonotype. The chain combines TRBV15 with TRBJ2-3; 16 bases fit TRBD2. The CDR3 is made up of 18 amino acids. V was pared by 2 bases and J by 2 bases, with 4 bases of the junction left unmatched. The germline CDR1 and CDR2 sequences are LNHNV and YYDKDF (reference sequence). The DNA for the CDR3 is TGTGCCACCAGCAGACCGGGACTAGCGGGGGGGATCACAGATACGCAGTATTTT. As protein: CATSRPGLAGGITDTQYF.

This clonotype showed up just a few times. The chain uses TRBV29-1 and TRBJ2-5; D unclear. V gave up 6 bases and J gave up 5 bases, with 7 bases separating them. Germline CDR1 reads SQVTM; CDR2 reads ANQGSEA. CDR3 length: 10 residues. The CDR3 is CSVVQETQYF. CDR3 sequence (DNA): TGCAGCGTAGTCCAGGAGACCCAGTACTTC.

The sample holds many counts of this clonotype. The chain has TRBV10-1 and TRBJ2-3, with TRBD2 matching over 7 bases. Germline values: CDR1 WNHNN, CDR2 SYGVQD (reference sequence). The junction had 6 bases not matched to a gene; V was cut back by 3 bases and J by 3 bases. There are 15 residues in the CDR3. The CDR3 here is CASSETSVETDTQYF. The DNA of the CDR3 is TGCGCCAGCAGTGAAACTAGCGTGGAGACAGATACGCAGTATTTT.

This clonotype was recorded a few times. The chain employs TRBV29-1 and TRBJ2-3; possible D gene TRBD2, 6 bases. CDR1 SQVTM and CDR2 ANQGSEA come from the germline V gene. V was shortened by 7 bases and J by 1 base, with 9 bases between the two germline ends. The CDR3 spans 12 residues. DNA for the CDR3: TGCAGCGCGGGGGAGGGCACAGATACGCAGTATTTT. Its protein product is CSAGEGTDTQYF.